This passage covers 16 T cell receptor beta chains from one sample sequenced in a study of T cell clonality in common variable immunodeficiency (dated by TCRdb to 2013 to 2016). Receptor libraries were prepared by the immunoSEQ multiplex PCR assay. In TCRdb, the immuneACCESS table is reduced to in-frame sequences with V and J assigned. These tables do not hold every clone; where another copy was compared, an unresolved V gene accounts for under half, and the others remain unexplained. For this sample, tens of thousands of clones are listed, none of them singletons. The top ten clones comprise roughly 5.3% of the sample. Material for sequencing was peripheral blood mononuclear cells. All receptors derive from a person aged 18-70 years in good health.

This clone was seen at least ten times. The read terminates 3 residues before the CDR3 end, so the remaining end is supplied by the germline J gene. The chain joins TRBV5-1 to TRBJ2-7, with 11 bases that match TRBD2. The CDR3 has 14 residues. Trimming took 5 bases from V and 2 from J; bases not matched to a gene: 3. Germline CDR1 and CDR2: SGHRS and YFSETQ. The CDR3: CASRELAGAYEQYF. The CDR3 bases that were read are TGCGCCAGCAGGGAACTAGCGGGAGCCTACGAG.

This clone was counted many times. The CDR3 goes on 3 residues after the read ends, and that part is filled in from the germline J gene. The V call is TRBV3-1 (or the pseudogene TRBV3-2), the J call TRBJ2-7, with 9 bases lining up with TRBD2. The CDR3 has 16 amino acids. The germline gives CDR1 LGHDT, CDR2 YNNKEL (reference sequence). V dropped 2 bases and J dropped 6; count of bases not matched to a gene: 11. Incomplete CDR3 DNA: TGTGCCAGCAGCCAATCAGGGGCTAGCGGGACCGGCGAG. Amino acids: CASSQSGASGTGE. The full-length CDR3 reads as CASSQSGASGTGEQYF.

This clone was recorded many times. The sequence runs out 3 residues before the end of the CDR3; the remainder is reconstructed from the germline J gene. The rearrangement links TRBV29-1 to TRBJ2-7; TRBD2 aligns across 9 bases. This CDR3 region has 14 residues. The V segment lost 0 bases and the J segment 6 bases; nucleotides outside the gene matches: 6. Germline V gives CDR1 SQVTM, CDR2 ANQGSEA. The sequenced part of the CDR3 DNA is TGCAGCGTTGAAGATCGCGGGACTAGCTCCGAG. Its protein product is CSVEDRGTSSE. The whole CDR3 is CSVEDRGTSSEQYF.

This clone was detected many times. The sequenced fragment ends 3 residues before the CDR3 boundary, so the rest is inferred from the germline J gene. J is TRBJ1-2 and V is TRBV5-1; D is undetermined. The V gene lost 0 bases and the J gene lost 7 bases, with 16 bases spanning the gap. The germline V gene encodes CDR1 SGHRS and CDR2 YFSETQ. This CDR3 has 15 residues. Incomplete CDR3 DNA: TGCGCCAGCAGCTTGGCAGTCGCGACAATATTTGGC. This gives the protein CASSLAVATIFG. The entire CDR3 protein is CASSLAVATIFGYTF.

This clone was counted at least ten times. The read terminates 3 residues before the CDR3 end, so the remaining end is supplied by the germline J gene. This sequence joins TRBV20-1 and TRBJ2-1; the match to TRBD2 covers 9 bases. Trimming took 3 bases from V and 6 from J; bases not matched to a gene: 3. Germline loops: CDR1 DFQATT, CDR2 SNEGSKA (reference sequence). The CDR3 length is 13 residues. This CDR3 reads CSASSGRGNEQFF. The sequenced CDR3 bases are TGCAGTGCTAGTAGCGGGAGAGGCAATGAG.

This clone was seen ten or more times. The read finishes 3 residues shy of the CDR3 end, and the germline J gene is used to complete it. The V and J genes are TRBV6-1 and TRBJ1-4; perhaps TRBD1 as D (6 bases). V lost 3 bases and J 7 bases, leaving 12 bases between the germline ends. CDR1 MNHNS and CDR2 SASEGT come from the germline V gene. The length of the CDR3 is 14 residues. The CDR3 loop is CASSDVGGAEKLFF. CDR3 DNA (partial): TGTGCCAGCAGTGACGTGGGGGGGGCTGAAAAA.

This clone showed up many times. Coverage ceases 3 residues before the CDR3 finishes, and the germline J gene fills in the end. The gene calls are TRBV18 and TRBJ2-1; TRBD1 matches at 10 bases. Germline V gene data show CDR1 as KGHSH and CDR2 as LQKENI. With 4 bases clipped from V and 7 bases from J, the junction kept 4 bases outside the gene matches. The CDR3 loop spans 14 amino acids. CDR3 in amino acids: CASSLTGQGNEQFF. The sequenced part of the CDR3 DNA is TGTGCCAGCTCACTCACGGGACAGGGGAATGAG.

Ten or more counts support this clone. Read data end 3 residues before the CDR3 end; the end is taken from the germline J gene. The rearrangement joins TRBV28 to TRBJ2-7; no firm D call. The CDR3 extends over 13 amino acids. The germline CDR1 and CDR2 sequences are MDHEN and SYDVKM. Trimming stripped 5 bases from V and 1 base from J, with 9 bases between. The CDR3: CASSPYVSYEQYF. The sequenced CDR3 bases are TGTGCCAGCAGTCCTTATGTATCCTACGAG.

This clone appeared many times. The read terminates 3 residues ahead of where the CDR3 ends, so the germline J gene completes it. This chain links TRBV2 with TRBJ2-3, with D maybe TRBD2 (5 bases). The CDR3 contains 16 residues. Trimming shortened V by 6 bases and J by 6 bases, and 22 bases separated the two germline ends. The germline V gene encodes CDR1 SNHLY and CDR2 FYNNEI. CDR3 amino acids: CASRNAYSAVTDTQYF. Partial CDR3 DNA: TGTGCCAGCAGGAATGCTTATAGCGCGGTGACGGATACG.

This clone was seen ten or more times. The observed sequence ends 3 residues before the CDR3 terminus, with the missing tail filled in from the germline J gene. The rearrangement uses TRBV28 and TRBJ2-1, with 7 nucleotides matching TRBD2. CDR3 length equals 17 residues. V trimming: 7 bases; J trimming: 4 bases; junction bases outside the gene matches: 16. CDR1 and CDR2 (germline): MDHEN, SYDVKM. The CDR3 region is CASTPASGKSGYNEQFF. Incomplete CDR3 DNA: TGTGCCAGCACCCCGGCGAGCGGGAAGAGTGGGTACAATGAG.

This clone was counted ten times or more. From the germline J gene comes the end of the CDR3, since the read stops 3 residues before it. The chain recombines TRBV30 with TRBJ2-3, with D perhaps matching TRBD2 (5 bases). This CDR3 has 16 residues. Germline V gene data show CDR1 as GTSNPN and CDR2 as SVGIG (reference sequence). Trimming removed 2 bases from V and 1 base from J, with 16 bases in between. This CDR3 is CAWSQKYVGGTDTQYF. The sequenced part of the CDR3 DNA is TGTGCCTGGAGTCAGAAATATGTCGGGGGCACAGATACG. The variable domain in full, with the rest retrieved from reference TRBV30 and TRBJ2-3, is SQTIHQWPATLVQPVGSPLSLECTVEGTSNPNLYWYRQAAGRGLQLLFYSVGIGQISSEVPQNLSASRPQDRQFILSSKKLLLSDSGFYLCAWSQKYVGGTDTQYFGPGTRLTVL.

This clone was observed a handful of times. The CDR3 end falls 3 residues outside the read, so it is completed with the germline J gene. The gene calls are TRBV5-1 and TRBJ2-7; 7 nucleotides match TRBD1. CDR3 length equals 13 residues. The trim removed 4 bases at V and 5 bases at J, leaving 6 bases unmatched. Per the germline V gene, CDR1 is SGHRS and CDR2 is YFSETQ. CDR3 DNA (partial): TGCGCCAGCAGCCCTGACAGGGTCGACGAG. It encodes CASSPDRVDE. The entire CDR3 is CASSPDRVDEQYF.

This clone occurred many times. The observed sequence ends 3 residues before the CDR3 terminus, with the missing tail filled in from the germline J gene. This sequence joins TRBV20-1 and TRBJ2-3, with a weak D call TRBD2 (6 bases). Germline CDR1 is DFQATT and CDR2 is SNEGSKA (reference sequence). V lost 5 bases to trimming and J lost 1 base, with 16 bases between them. CDR3 length: 15 residues. The chain's CDR3 is CSAPRGGVGTDTQYF. The covered CDR3 bases are TGCAGTGCTCCCCGAGGCGGGGTTGGCACAGATACG.

This clone was counted at least ten times. The missing CDR3 end, 3 residues past where the read stops, is filled in from the germline J gene. The chain joins TRBV20-1 to TRBJ1-2; the D is unclear. Trimming removed 2 bases at V and 6 bases at J, with 16 bases between. This CDR3 spans 14 amino acids. The V gene's germline CDR1 is DFQATT and CDR2 SNEGSKA (reference sequence). The covered CDR3 bases are TGCAGTGCTAGAAATGCGCGCGGAACGGATGGC. Amino acid sequence: CSARNARGTDG. The entire CDR3 sequence reads CSARNARGTDGYTF.

Details on this clone: The junction and the germline gene differ at one end; a read error may be behind it. The read is 3 residues too short to cover the CDR3 end, so that end is filled in from the germline J gene. Other DNA sequences in this sample translate to the same CDR3. The chain uses TRBV5-6 and TRBJ1-5, with D possibly being TRBD1 (5 bases). The CDR3 is made up of 14 amino acids. Germline loops: CDR1 SGHDT, CDR2 YYEEEE. This CDR3 reads CASSYQGNNQPQHF. The covered CDR3 bases are TGTGCTAGCAGTTACCAGGGCAATAACCAGCCC.

There are many counts of this clone. The sequenced CDR3 bases are TGTGCCAGCAGCTTAAATATGGATACG. It is translated as CASSLNMDT. The complete CDR3 protein is CASSLNMDTQYF. The chain employs TRBV7-9 and TRBJ2-3; no reliable D call. The read stops 3 residues short of the end of the CDR3; the missing end is completed from the germline J gene. From germline, CDR1 is SEHNR and CDR2 FQNEAQ (reference sequence). Trimming left V 2 bases short and J 6 bases short, with 6 bases between. CDR3 size: 12 residues.